A single sample is the source of the 7 T cell receptor beta chains below, sequenced in a study of shared T cell receptors in the human thymus. Profiled with immunoSEQ multiplex PCR; TCRdb holds only in-frame clones, not every one. There are approximately 400,000 clones in the sample; 85% to 95% occur only once, and about 0.02% lies in the top ten. Source material: thymocytes. These receptors all stem from a human donor.

V is TRBV25-1 and J is TRBJ2-1, with D unclear. This CDR3 has 11 residues. V was trimmed by 6 bases and J by 5 bases, leaving 5 bases between them. The germline V gene has CDR1 MGHDK and CDR2 SYGVNS. Written as DNA, the CDR3 is TGTGCCAGCAGATGGAACAATGAGCAGTTCTTC. Its translation: CASRWNNEQFF.

In DNA form, the CDR3 reads TGTGCCACCAGCAGACCCAAACCGCAATCAGGGAGCCATCGTGGCTACACCTTC. This translates into CATSRPKPQSGSHRGYTF. V and J are TRBV15 and TRBJ1-2; maybe TRBD1 (5 bases). Germline V CDR1 and CDR2: LNHNV, YYDKDF (reference sequence). Trimming took off 2 bases at V and 7 bases at J, with 26 bases between the two ends. This CDR3 spans 18 amino acids.

The chain's CDR3 is CASSRRSGTLKDTQYF. For the CDR3, the DNA is TGTGCCAGCAGCCGACGATCCGGGACCCTCAAAGATACGCAGTATTTT. The chain joins TRBV7-8 to TRBJ2-3; D is perhaps TRBD1 or TRBD2 (5 bases each). Germline V gene lookup returns CDR1 SGHVS and CDR2 FQNEAQ. With 5 bases removed from V and 5 bases from J, the gap between germline ends came to 20 bases. The CDR3 has 16 amino acids.

This chain links TRBV7-5 with TRBJ2-2. TRBV7-5 is recorded as a pseudogene. The CDR3 is 13 residues long. The CDR3 sequence: CVRSLWKTGELFF. As DNA, the CDR3 is TGTGTCAGAAGCTTATGGAAAACCGGGGAGCTGTTTTTT.

The V and J genes are TRBV25-1 and TRBJ2-7; 9 positions agree with TRBD1. CDR1 and CDR2 (germline): MGHDK, SYGVNS. V was clipped by 4 bases and J by 4 bases; unmatched bases: 11. CDR3 length: 16 amino acids. CDR3 loop: CASSACLGQGGYEQYF. In DNA, the CDR3 is TGTGCCAGCAGTGCATGTTTGGGACAGGGTGGGTACGAGCAGTACTTC.

The chain has TRBV28 and TRBJ1-1, with 10 bases fitting TRBD1. CDR1 is MDHEN and CDR2 is SYDVKM in the germline V gene. V lost 7 bases and J lost 6; bases outside the gene matches: 8. The CDR3 loop spans 14 amino acids. The DNA for the CDR3 is TGTGCCAGCACCTGGACAGGGGGGTTCGCTGAAGCTTTCTTT. The encoded protein is CASTWTGGFAEAFF.

The chain couples TRBV4-1 to TRBJ2-3; 16 nucleotides align to TRBD2. The V and J ends lost 2 bases and 1 base, in that order; junction bases with no gene match: 9. Germline CDR1 and CDR2: MGHRA and YSYEKL. This CDR3 is 20 amino acids long. The CDR3, as DNA: TGCGCCAGCAGCCAACGGGGGACTAGCGGGAGGGCCTGGGGCACAGATACGCAGTATTTT. Translating gives CASSQRGTSGRAWGTDTQYF.